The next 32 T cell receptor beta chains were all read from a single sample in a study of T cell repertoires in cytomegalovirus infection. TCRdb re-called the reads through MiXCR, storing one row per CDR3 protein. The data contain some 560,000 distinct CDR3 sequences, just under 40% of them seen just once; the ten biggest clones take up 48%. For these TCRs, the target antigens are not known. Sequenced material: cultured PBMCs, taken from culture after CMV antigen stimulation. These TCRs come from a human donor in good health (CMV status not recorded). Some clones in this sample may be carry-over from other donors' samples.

The CDR3 sequence: CASSRSSGRGGTQYF. The CDR3 DNA is TGTGCCAGCAGTCGATCTAGCGGAAGAGGAGGGACCCAGTACTTC. This chain links TRBV2 with TRBJ2-5; 7 nucleotides agree with TRBD2. V shed 5 bases and J 7 bases; nucleotides not matched to a gene: 13. The length of the CDR3 is 15 residues. Per germline, CDR1 SNHLY and CDR2 FYNNEI.

In DNA, the CDR3 is TGTGCCAGCAGTTACACCACCTCCTCGCGGGGGCTCAGGACAGATACGCAGTATTTT. It yields the protein CASSYTTSSRGLRTDTQYF. This chain joins TRBV6-2 or TRBV6-3 and TRBJ2-3, with D tentatively TRBD2 (7 bases). The germline gives CDR1 MNHEY, CDR2 SVGEGT. The length of the CDR3 is 19 residues. V dropped 2 bases and J dropped 3 bases, with 24 bases sitting between them.

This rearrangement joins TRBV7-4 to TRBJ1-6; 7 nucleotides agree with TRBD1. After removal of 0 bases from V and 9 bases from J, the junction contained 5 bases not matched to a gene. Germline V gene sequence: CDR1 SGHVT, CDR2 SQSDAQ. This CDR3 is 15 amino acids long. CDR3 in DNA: TGTGCCAGCAGCTTAGCTCAGGGGGTTGTTTCACCCCTCCACTTT. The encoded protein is CASSLAQGVVSPLHF.

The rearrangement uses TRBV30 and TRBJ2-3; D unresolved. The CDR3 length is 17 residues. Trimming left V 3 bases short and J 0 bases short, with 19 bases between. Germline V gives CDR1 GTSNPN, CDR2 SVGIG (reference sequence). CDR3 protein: CAWRVGGVVPSTDTQYF. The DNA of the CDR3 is TGTGCCTGGAGAGTGGGCGGTGTAGTTCCTAGCACAGATACGCAGTATTTT.

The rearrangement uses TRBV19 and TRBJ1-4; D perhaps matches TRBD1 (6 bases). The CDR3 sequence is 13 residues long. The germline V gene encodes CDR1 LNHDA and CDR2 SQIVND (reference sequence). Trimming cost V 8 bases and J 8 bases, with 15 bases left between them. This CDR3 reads CASASGATEKLFF. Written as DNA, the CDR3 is TGTGCCAGTGCGTCGGGGGCGACAGAAAAACTGTTTTTT.

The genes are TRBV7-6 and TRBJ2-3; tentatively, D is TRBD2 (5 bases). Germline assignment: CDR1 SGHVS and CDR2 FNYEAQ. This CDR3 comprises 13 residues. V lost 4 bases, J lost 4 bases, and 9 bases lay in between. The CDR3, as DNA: TGTGCCAGCAGCTGGGGAGCCTCAGATACGCAGTATTTT. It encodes CASSWGASDTQYF.

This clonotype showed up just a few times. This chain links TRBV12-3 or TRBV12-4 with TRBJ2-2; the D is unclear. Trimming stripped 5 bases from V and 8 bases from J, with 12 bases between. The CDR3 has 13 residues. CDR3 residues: CASSIFSAGELFF. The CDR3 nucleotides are TGTGCCAGCAGTATTTTTTCAGCGGGGGAGCTGTTTTTT.

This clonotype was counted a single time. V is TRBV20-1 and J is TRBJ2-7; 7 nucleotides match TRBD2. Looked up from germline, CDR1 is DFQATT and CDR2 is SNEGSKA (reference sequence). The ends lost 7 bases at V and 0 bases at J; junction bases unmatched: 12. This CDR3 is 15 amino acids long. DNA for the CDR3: TGCAGTGTCAGTAGATGGGAGCGGGGCTCCTACGAGCAGTACTTC. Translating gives CSVSRWERGSYEQYF.

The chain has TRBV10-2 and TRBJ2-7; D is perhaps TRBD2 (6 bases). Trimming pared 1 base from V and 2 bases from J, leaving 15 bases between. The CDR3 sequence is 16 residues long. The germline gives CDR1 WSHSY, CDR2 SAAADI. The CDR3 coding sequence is TGCGCCAGCAGTGAGTTAATTGGCGGGAACCCCTACGAGCAGTACTTC. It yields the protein CASSELIGGNPYEQYF.

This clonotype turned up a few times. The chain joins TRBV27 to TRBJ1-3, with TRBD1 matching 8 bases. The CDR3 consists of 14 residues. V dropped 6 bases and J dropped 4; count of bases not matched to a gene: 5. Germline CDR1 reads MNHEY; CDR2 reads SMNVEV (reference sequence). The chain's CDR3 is CASSDTGGGNTIYF. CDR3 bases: TGTGCCAGCAGCGACACAGGGGGAGGAAACACCATATATTTT.

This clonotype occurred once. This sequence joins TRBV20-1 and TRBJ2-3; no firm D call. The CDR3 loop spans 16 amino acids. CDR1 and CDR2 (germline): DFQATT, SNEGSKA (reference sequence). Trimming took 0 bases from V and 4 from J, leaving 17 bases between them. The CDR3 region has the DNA TGCAGTGCTAGAGACCCTCTTAGGCATGGTGCAGATACGCAGTATTTT. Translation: CSARDPLRHGADTQYF.

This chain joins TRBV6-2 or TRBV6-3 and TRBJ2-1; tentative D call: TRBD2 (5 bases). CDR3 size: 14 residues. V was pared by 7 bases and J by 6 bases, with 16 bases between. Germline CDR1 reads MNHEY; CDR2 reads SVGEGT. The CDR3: CASIGVDSRNEQFF. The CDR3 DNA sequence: TGTGCCAGCATAGGCGTGGACTCCCGCAATGAGCAGTTCTTC.

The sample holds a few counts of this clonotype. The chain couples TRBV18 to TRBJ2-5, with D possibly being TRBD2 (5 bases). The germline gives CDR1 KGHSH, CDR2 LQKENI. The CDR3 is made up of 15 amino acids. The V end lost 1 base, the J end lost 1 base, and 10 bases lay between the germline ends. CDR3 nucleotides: TGTGCCAGCTCACCACAAGGCGGGCTCCAAGAGACCCAGTACTTC. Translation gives CASSPQGGLQETQYF.

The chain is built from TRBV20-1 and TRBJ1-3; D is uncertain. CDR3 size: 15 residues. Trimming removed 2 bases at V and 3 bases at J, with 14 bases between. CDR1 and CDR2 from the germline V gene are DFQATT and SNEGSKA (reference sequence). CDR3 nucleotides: TGCAGTGCTAGAAATACACTTACCAGTGGAAACACCATATATTTT. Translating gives CSARNTLTSGNTIYF.

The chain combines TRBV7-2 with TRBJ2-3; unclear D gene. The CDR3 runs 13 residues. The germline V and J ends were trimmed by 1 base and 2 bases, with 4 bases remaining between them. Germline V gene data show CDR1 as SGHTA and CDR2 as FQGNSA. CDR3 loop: CASSLEVTDTQYF. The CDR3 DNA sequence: TGTGCCAGCAGCTTAGAAGTCACAGATACGCAGTATTTT.

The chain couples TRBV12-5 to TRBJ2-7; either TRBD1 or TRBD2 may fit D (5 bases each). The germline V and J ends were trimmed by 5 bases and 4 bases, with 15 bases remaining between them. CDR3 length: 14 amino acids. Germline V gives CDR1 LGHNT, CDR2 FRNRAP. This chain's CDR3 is CASGARLGEYEQYF. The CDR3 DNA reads TGTGCTAGTGGTGCACGATTGGGGGAGTACGAGCAGTACTTC. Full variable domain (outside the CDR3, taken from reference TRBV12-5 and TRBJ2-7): DARVTQTPRHKVTEMGQEVTMRCQPILGHNTVFWYRQTMMQGLELLAYFRNRAPLDDSGMPKDRFSAEMPDATLATLKIQPSEPRDSAVYFCASGARLGEYEQYFGPGTRLTVT.

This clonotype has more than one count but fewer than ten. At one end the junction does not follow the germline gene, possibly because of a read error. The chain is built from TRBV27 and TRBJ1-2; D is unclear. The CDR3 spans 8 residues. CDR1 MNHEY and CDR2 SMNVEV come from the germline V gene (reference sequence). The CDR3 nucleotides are TGTGCCAACTTTGGCTACACCTTC. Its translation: CANFGYTF.

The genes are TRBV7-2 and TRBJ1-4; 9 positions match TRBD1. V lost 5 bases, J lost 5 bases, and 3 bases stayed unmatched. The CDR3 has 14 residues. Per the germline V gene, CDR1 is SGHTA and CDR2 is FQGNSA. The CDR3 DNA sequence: TGTGCCAGCAGCCGCGGGACAGGGAATGAAAAACTGTTTTTT. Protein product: CASSRGTGNEKLFF. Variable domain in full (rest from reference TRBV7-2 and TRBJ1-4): GAGVSQSPSNKVTEKGKDVELRCDPISGHTALYWYRQSLGQGLEFLIYFQGNSAPDKSGLPSDRFSAERTGGSVSTLTIQRTQQEDSAVYLCASSRGTGNEKLFFGSGTQLSVL.

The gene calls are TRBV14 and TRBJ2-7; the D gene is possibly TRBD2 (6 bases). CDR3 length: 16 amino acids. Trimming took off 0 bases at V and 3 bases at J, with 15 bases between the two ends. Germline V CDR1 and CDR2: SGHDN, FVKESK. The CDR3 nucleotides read TGTGCCAGCAGCCAAGATCTGCCCGGGAGTCGCTACGAGCAGTACTTC. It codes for CASSQDLPGSRYEQYF.

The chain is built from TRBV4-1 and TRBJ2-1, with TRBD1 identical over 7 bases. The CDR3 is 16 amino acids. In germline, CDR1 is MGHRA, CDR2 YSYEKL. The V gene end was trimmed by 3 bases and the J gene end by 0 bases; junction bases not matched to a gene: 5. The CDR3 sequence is CASSHRQGNSYNEQFF. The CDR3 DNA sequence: TGCGCCAGCAGCCACCGACAGGGAAACTCCTACAATGAGCAGTTCTTC.

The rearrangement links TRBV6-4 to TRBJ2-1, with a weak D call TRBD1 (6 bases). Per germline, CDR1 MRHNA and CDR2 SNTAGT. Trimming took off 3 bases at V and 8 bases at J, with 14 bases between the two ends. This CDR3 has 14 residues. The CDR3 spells CASSEGPGAYEQFF. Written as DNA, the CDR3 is TGTGCCAGCAGTGAAGGGCCAGGGGCCTATGAGCAGTTCTTC.

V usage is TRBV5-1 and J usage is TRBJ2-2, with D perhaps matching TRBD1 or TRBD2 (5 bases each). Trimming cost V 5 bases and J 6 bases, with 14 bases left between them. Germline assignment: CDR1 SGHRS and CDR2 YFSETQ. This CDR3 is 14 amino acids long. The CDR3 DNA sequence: TGCGCCAGCAGTCCCGGGACCCACGCCGGGGAGCTGTTTTTT. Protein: CASSPGTHAGELFF.

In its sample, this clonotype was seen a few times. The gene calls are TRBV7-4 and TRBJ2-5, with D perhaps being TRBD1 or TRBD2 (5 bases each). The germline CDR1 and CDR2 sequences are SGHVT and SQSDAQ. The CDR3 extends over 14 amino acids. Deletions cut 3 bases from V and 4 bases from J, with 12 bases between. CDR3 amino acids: CASSFGQGAETQYF. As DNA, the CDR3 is TGTGCCAGCAGCTTCGGGCAGGGAGCAGAGACCCAGTACTTC.

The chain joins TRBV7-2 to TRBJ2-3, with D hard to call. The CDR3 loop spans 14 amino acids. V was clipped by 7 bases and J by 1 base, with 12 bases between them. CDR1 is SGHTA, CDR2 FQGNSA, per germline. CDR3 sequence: CASTRPGRTDTQYF. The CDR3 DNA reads TGTGCCAGCACACGGCCCGGGCGCACAGATACGCAGTATTTT.

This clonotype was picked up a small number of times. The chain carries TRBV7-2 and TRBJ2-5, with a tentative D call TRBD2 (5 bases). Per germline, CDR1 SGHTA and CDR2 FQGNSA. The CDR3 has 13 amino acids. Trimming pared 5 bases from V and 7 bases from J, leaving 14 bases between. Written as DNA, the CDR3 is TGTGCCAGCAGCCAACCGGTGGCGGGGACCCAGTACTTC. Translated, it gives CASSQPVAGTQYF.

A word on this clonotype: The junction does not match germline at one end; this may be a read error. The CDR3 DNA reads as TGTGTCAGCAGTATCGGACAGAAAGAGACCCAGTACTTC. It codes for CVSSIGQKETQYF. The chain combines TRBV12-3 or TRBV12-4 with TRBJ2-5; D is possibly TRBD1 (6 bases). This CDR3 is built from 13 residues.

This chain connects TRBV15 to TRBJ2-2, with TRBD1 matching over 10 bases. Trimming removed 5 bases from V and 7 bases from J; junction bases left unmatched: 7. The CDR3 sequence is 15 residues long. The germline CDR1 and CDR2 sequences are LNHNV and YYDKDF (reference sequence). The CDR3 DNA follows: TGTGCCACCAGCCCCGGGACAGGGGTGGTCGGGGAGCTGTTTTTT. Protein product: CATSPGTGVVGELFF.

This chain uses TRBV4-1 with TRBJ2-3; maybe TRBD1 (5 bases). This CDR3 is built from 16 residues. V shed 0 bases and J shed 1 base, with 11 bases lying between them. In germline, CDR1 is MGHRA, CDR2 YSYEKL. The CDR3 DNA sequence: TGCGCCAGCAGCCAAGAAGTCGGCAGGGGCACAGATACGCAGTATTTT. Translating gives CASSQEVGRGTDTQYF.

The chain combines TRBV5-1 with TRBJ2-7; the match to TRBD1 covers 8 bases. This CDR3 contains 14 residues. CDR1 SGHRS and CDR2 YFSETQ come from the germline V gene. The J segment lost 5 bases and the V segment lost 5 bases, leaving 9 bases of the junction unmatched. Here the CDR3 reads CASREAGGLHEQYF. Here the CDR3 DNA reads TGCGCCAGCAGGGAGGCAGGGGGCTTGCACGAGCAGTACTTC.

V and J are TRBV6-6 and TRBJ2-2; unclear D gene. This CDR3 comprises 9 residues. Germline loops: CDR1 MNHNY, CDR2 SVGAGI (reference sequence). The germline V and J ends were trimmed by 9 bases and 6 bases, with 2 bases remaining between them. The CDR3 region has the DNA TGTGCCAGTCCCGGGGAGCTGTTTTTT. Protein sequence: CASPGELFF.

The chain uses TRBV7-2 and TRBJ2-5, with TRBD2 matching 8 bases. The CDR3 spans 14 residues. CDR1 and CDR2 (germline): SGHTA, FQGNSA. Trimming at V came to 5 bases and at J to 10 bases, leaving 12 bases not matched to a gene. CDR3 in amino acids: CASSVARGAPDQYF. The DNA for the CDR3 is TGTGCCAGCAGCGTCGCGCGGGGGGCCCCGGACCAGTACTTC.

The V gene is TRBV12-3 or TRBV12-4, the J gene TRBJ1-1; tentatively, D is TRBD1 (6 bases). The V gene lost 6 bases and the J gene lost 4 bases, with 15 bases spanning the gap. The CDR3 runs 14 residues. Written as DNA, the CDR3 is TGTGCCAGCAGCCGGGGGGGGGGCATCACTGAAGCTTTCTTT. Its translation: CASSRGGGITEAFF.